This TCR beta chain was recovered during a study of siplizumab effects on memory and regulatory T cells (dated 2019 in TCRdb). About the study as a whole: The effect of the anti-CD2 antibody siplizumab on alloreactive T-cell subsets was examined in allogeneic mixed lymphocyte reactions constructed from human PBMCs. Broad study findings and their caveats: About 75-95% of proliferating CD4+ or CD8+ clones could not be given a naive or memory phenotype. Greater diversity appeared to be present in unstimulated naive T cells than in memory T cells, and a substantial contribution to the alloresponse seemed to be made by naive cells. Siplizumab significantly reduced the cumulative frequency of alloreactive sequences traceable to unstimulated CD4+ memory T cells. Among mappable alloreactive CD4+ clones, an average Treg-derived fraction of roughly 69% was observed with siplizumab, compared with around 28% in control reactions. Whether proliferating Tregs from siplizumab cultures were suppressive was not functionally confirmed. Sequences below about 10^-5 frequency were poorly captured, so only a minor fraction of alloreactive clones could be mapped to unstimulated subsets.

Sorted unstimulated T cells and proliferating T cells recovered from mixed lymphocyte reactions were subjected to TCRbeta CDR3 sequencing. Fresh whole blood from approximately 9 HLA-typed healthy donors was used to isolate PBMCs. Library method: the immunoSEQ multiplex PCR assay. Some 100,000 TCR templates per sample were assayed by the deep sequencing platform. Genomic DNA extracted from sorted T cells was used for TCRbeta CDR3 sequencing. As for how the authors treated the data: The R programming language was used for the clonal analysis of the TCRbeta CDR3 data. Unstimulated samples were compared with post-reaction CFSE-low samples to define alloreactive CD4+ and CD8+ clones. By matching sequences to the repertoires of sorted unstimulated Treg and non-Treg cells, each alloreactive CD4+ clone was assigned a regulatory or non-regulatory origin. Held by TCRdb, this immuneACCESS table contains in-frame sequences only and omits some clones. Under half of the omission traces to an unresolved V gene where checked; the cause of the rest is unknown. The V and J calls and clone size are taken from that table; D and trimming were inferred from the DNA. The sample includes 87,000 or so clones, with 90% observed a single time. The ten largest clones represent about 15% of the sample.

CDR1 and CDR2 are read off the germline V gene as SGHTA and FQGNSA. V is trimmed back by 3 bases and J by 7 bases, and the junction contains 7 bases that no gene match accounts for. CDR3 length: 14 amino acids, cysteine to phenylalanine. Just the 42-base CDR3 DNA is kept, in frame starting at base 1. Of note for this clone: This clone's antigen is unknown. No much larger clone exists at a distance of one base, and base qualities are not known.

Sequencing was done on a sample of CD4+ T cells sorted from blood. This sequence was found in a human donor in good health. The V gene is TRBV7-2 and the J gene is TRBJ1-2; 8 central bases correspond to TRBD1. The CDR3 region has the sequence CASSFKTGVLGYTF. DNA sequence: TGTGCCAGCAGCTTTAAGACAGGGGTGCTTGGCTACACCTTC.